This TCR beta chain was identified in a study of response to subunit inactivated influenza vaccine (dated by TCRdb to the late 2010s). About the study as a whole: The study used deep quantitative T cell receptor repertoire profiling to track responses to a trivalent subunit inactivated influenza vaccine. Broader findings and caveats from the paper: It was suggested by the authors that each seasonal influenza vaccination may recruit only a limited number of new T cells.

There are 16 amino acids in the CDR3, from cysteine to phenylalanine inclusive. The CDR3 DNA has 48 bases and is translated from base 1. CDR1 and CDR2 are drawn from the germline V gene: SGHRS, YFSETQ. V is cut by 0 bases and J by 2 bases, and the space between the germline ends is 12 bases. Libraries came from RT-PCR. The reads were generated on an Illumina HiSeq 2500. The public reads were reprocessed in TCRdb via fastp at Q25 and MiXCR, keeping in-frame beta chains. Merged by CDR3 protein, the rows form single entries marked with the most common genes and DNA. The sample includes roughly 760,000 distinct CDR3 sequences, with 21% observed a single time. The ten largest clones capture about a tenth of the sample. Turning to this clonotype: The antigen it recognizes is unknown. Nothing much larger sits one base from this clone, and base qualities are not available.

The chain is assembled from TRBV5-1 and TRBJ1-5, and the D gene may be TRBD1, 5 bases matching. This receptor was obtained from a man aged 45-60 years who received an inactivated influenza vaccine. Donor details come from another sample of the same person, matched by shared clones. The starting material was PBMCs from blood, obtained about 5 days after vaccination. The DNA sequence follows: TGCGCCAGCAGCTTGGCAGGGCCGGGGGGCAATCAGCCCCAGCATTTT. Its protein reads: CASSLAGPGGNQPQHF.